This T cell receptor beta chain was captured in a study of metastatic and nonmetastatic thyroid tumors. Study details: Repertoire comparison spanned blood and tumor or nodule tissue of malignant and benign thyroid patients.

The authors' processing: For papillary thyroid cancer, a distant-metastasis classifier was constructed from CDR3 differences observed across clinicopathological groups. TCRdb redid the clone calls on the PCR reads using MiXCR. In this record, the V and J calls reflect TCRdb's handling and not the investigators' own analysis. The table shows approximately 19,000 clones, with around 15% occurring only once. In the case of this clone: Its antigen is not known.

Until they underwent thyroid surgery, no patient had received any treatment. Germline V gene sequence: CDR1 SGHAT, CDR2 FQDESV (reference sequence). The junction had 8 bases not matched to a gene; V was cut back by 5 bases and J by 0 bases. The CDR3 loop spans 17 amino acids. Notes on the study in general: Malignant tumors reportedly showed significantly higher TCR beta diversity than benign nodules in both blood and tumor.

The TCR sequence derives from a female donor with papillary thyroid cancer or a benign thyroid nodule (not recorded which). Some clones in this sample may be carry-over from other donors' samples. Sequencing used blood. V usage is TRBV11-1 and J usage is TRBJ2-3; 10 positions match TRBD2. The CDR3 nucleotides read TGTGCCAGCAGCAGGACTAGCGGAGGGACTAGCACAGATACGCAGTATTTT. Protein product: CASSRTSGGTSTDTQYF.